This T cell receptor beta chain appears in the sequencing data of a study of OX40 agonist ivuxolimab in advanced cancers. Looking at the study overall: The mean age was approximately 60 years, ranging from 23 to 79, with less than 90% of participants male.

Study observations and caveats: Antigen specificity remained undetermined for the expanded peripheral T cells. Within 6 weeks, CD4+ and CD8+ blood T cells expanded clonally at 0.1 to 3.0 mg/kg.

Generated by immunoSEQ multiplex PCR, the TCRdb table keeps only in-frame clones and is missing some. The sample shows 30,000 to 40,000 clones, over 75% of them seen only once. Details on this clone: The antigen is unknown.

Trimming removed 5 bases from V and 4 bases from J, with 14 bases in between. CDR3 length equals 15 residues. Germline lookup yields CDR1 MNHEY and CDR2 SVGAGI. Sample: CD4+ or CD8+ T cells sorted from blood, taken in a trial of the OX40 agonist ivuxolimab. V usage is TRBV6-5 and J usage is TRBJ2-2, with TRBD1 as a possible D gene (6 bases). The sequence came from an adult with an advanced solid tumor such as melanoma, head and neck, liver or kidney cancer. This CDR3 reads CASSRQVVATGELFF. The CDR3 DNA reads as TGTGCCAGCAGTCGACAGGTCGTGGCCACCGGGGAGCTGTTTTTT.